This T cell receptor beta chain was found in a study of cytomegalovirus exposure and HLA in healthy donors. The study's findings and limits: Across donors, most TCRs were seen rarely, yet some public ones were widespread.

A word on this clone: What it recognizes is unknown.

The V end was cut by 9 bases, the J end by 3 bases, with 16 bases between. Germline values: CDR1 WNHNN, CDR2 SYGVQD (reference sequence). The CDR3 is 14 residues long. This PCR relied on a set of 60 Vbeta primers and 13 Jbeta primers. Data came from immunoSEQ multiplex PCR; TCRdb stores just in-frame clones and leaves some out. The sample has 210,000 or so clones; more than 75% are singletons. The V and J genes are TRBV10-1 and TRBJ2-3, with D maybe TRBD2 (6 bases). The material sequenced was PBMCs. The TCR sequence derives from a human donor in good health. CDR3 nucleotide sequence: TGCGCCAGGGACTCCACTAGCCCGACAGATACGCAGTATTTT. Translation: CARDSTSPTDTQYF.